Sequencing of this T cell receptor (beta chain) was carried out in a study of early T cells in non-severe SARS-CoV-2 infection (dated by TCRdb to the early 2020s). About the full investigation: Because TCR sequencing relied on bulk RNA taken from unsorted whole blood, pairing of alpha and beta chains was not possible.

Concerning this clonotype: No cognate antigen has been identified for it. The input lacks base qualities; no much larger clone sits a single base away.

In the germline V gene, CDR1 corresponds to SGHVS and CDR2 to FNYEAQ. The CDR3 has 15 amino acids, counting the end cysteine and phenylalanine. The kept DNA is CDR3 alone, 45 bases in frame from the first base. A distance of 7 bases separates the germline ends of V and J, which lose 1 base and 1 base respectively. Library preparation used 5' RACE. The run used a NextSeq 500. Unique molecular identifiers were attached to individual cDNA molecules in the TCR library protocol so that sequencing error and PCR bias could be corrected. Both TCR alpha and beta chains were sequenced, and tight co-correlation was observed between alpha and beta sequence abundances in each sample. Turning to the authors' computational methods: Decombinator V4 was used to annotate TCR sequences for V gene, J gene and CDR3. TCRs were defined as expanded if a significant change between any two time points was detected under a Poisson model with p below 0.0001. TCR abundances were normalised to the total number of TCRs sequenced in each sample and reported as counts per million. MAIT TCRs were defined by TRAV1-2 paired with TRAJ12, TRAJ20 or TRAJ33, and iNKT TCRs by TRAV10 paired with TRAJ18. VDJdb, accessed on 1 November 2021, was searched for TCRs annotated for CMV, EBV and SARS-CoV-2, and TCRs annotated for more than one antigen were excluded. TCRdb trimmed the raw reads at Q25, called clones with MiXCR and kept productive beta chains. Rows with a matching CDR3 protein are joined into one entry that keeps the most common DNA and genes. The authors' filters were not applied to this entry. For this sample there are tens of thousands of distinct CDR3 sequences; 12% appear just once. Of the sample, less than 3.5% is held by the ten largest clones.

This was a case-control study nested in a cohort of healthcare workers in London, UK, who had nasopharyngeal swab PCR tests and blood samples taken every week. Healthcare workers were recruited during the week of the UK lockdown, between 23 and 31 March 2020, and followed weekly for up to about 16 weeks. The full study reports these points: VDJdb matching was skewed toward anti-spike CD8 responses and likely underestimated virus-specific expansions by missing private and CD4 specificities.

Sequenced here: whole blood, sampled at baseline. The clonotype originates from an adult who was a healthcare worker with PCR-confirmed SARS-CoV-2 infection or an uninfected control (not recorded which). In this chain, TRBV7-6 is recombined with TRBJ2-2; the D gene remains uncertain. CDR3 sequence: CASSLVVGNTGELFF. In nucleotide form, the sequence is TGTGCCAGCAGCTTAGTTGTCGGGAACACCGGGGAGCTGTTTTTT.